The 16 T cell receptor beta chains given below trace back to one sample, sequenced in a study of regulatory T cells in long-lasting Graves disease. Time point in this sample: newly diagnosed GD, antithyroid drugs for less than 3 months. PBMC RNA served as the TCR library source. TCR beta libraries were built with iRepertoire HTBI primers and Arm-PCR of CDR3 regions. In TCRdb, the multiplex PCR reads were re-called with MiXCR into one record per CDR3 protein. The sample comprises roughly 510,000 distinct CDR3 sequences, roughly 15% of which are singletons, and more than 10% rests with the top ten. These same data were also listed under a study on T cells in Graves' hyperthyroidism and ophthalmopathy.

Material: peripheral blood mononuclear cells (PBMCs), obtained at new diagnosis, from a patient treated with antithyroid drugs. These receptor sequences come from a man between 18 and 35 years old with Graves disease.

J is TRBJ2-1 and V is TRBV12-3 or TRBV12-4; D possibly corresponds to TRBD2 (6 bases). The CDR3 is made up of 15 amino acids. V was cut by 3 bases and J by 0 bases, with 9 bases left in between. The CDR3 nucleotides are TGTGCCAGCAGTTTTGCGGGAATCTCCTACAATGAGCAGTTCTTC. Protein product: CASSFAGISYNEQFF.

The table lists this clonotype with many counts. This sequence joins TRBV20-1 and TRBJ1-6; unclear D gene. Trimming stripped 3 bases from V and 0 bases from J, with 9 bases between. The germline V gene encodes CDR1 DFQATT and CDR2 SNEGSKA (reference sequence). The CDR3 spans 15 residues. The CDR3 is CSASSRSSYNSPLHF. The DNA of the CDR3 is TGCAGTGCTAGTTCCCGGAGCTCCTATAATTCACCCCTCCACTTT.

The table lists this clonotype with many counts. The chain is built from TRBV5-1 and TRBJ1-4, with D hard to call. The length of the CDR3 is 13 residues. The germline V gene encodes CDR1 SGHRS and CDR2 YFSETQ. V was pared by 2 bases and J by 7 bases, with 9 bases between. CDR3 in DNA: TGCGCCAGCAGCTTTTCCGCGGGTGAAAAACTGTTTTTT. It translates to CASSFSAGEKLFF.

This clonotype was detected ten times or more. This chain connects TRBV3-1 to TRBJ2-7; D remains unclear. Germline CDR1 LGHDT, CDR2 YNNKEL (reference sequence). The V end lost 4 bases, the J end lost 0 bases, and 13 bases lay between the germline ends. The CDR3 length is 15 residues. CDR3 loop: CASSPSGVASYEQYF. The DNA for the CDR3 is TGTGCCAGCAGCCCCTCTGGTGTGGCCTCCTACGAGCAGTACTTC.

A word on this clonotype: This may stem from a read error, because a much larger clone lies one nucleotide away. V is TRBV25-1 and J is TRBJ2-5, with TRBD2 identical over 8 bases. The trim removed 4 bases at V and 11 bases at J, leaving 21 bases unmatched. The CDR3 is made up of 17 amino acids. Germline CDR1 is MGHDK and CDR2 is SYGVNS. The CDR3 region has the DNA TGTGCCAGCAGTGCCCCAGGAGCGGGAGCCCCCTACAATGAGCAGTACTTC. Translated: CASSAPGAGAPYNEQYF.

This clonotype has at least ten counts. This sequence joins TRBV7-9 and TRBJ1-5; 7 bases agree with TRBD1. J lost 10 bases, V lost 3 bases, and 3 bases had no gene match. Germline loops: CDR1 SEHNR, CDR2 FQNEAQ (reference sequence). The CDR3 runs 12 residues. The CDR3 bases are TGTGCCAGCAGCTTGGGACAGCTACCCCAGCATTTT. It encodes CASSLGQLPQHF.

This clonotype was counted ten times or more. This chain links TRBV28 with TRBJ2-1; 9 bases fit TRBD2. This CDR3 is built from 13 residues. Trimming at V came to 2 bases and at J to 12 bases, leaving 5 bases not matched to a gene. CDR1 is MDHEN, CDR2 SYDVKM, per germline. CDR3 protein: CASSLASGARQFF. The CDR3 nucleotides are TGTGCCAGCAGTTTAGCTAGCGGGGCCCGGCAGTTCTTC.

Turning to this clonotype: A far larger clone is one base from this, pointing to a likely read error. The rearrangement links TRBV7-9 to TRBJ2-3, with D possibly matching TRBD2 (6 bases). Germline V lookup: CDR1 SEHNR, CDR2 FQNEAQ (reference sequence). The CDR3 contains 19 residues. V lost 2 bases, J lost 0 bases, and 21 bases lay in between. CDR3 sequence: CASSLSATQWRGSTDTQYF. The CDR3 DNA is TGTGCCAGCAGCTTATCGGCCACCCAGTGGCGGGGAAGCACAGATACGCAGTATTTT.

As concerns this clonotype: This sequence may be a read error, since a much larger clone differs from it by one base. The chain carries TRBV7-9 and TRBJ2-3; D ambiguous. V was cut by 5 bases and J by 2 bases, with 17 bases left in between. The length of the CDR3 is 16 residues. Germline CDR1 SEHNR, CDR2 FQNEAQ (reference sequence). This CDR3 is CASSPPQDDITDTQYF. For the CDR3, the DNA is TGTGCCAGCAGCCCCCCCCAGGACGATATCACAGATACGCAGTATTTT.

This clonotype was observed a handful of times. One end of the junction varies from germline; a read error may be responsible. The V call is TRBV12-3 or TRBV12-4, the J call TRBJ2-2; TRBD1 aligns across 7 bases. The CDR3 runs to 15 residues. CDR3 coding DNA: TGTGCCAGCAGTAAGACAGGGCTCAACACCGAGGAGCTGTTTTTT. This gives the protein CASSKTGLNTEELFF.

This clonotype was picked up many times. The gene calls are TRBV5-1 and TRBJ2-7; D not resolved. Trimming took off 0 bases at V and 2 bases at J, with 15 bases between the two ends. CDR1 and CDR2 from the germline V gene are SGHRS and YFSETQ. This CDR3 is 16 amino acids long. The chain's CDR3 is CASSLESPPPTYEQYF. The DNA for the CDR3 is TGCGCCAGCAGCTTGGAGTCTCCACCGCCCACCTACGAGCAGTACTTC.

This clonotype came up many times. The chain has TRBV18 and TRBJ1-5; 12 bases fit TRBD1. This CDR3 is built from 16 residues. Looked up from germline, CDR1 is KGHSH and CDR2 is LQKENI. V was pared by 2 bases and J by 6 bases, with 5 bases of the junction left unmatched. CDR3 sequence reads: CASSPKGQGAIQPQHF. Written as DNA, the CDR3 is TGTGCCAGCTCACCAAAGGGACAGGGGGCGATTCAGCCCCAGCATTTT.

This clonotype appeared a few times. V and J are TRBV2 and TRBJ2-7; the match to TRBD2 covers 12 bases. Per the germline V gene, CDR1 is SNHLY and CDR2 is FYNNEI. V gave up 6 bases and J gave up 1 base; unmatched junction bases: 4. The CDR3 consists of 15 residues. The CDR3 nucleotides read TGTGCCAGCAGGGCGCTAGCGGGAGGGTCCTACGAGCAGTACTTC. As protein: CASRALAGGSYEQYF.

Turning to this clonotype: This could be a read error, since a much larger clone is one nucleotide away. The CDR3 reads CAGSLGTETYEQYF. DNA for the CDR3: TGCGCCGGCAGCTTGGGGACGGAAACCTACGAGCAGTACTTC. The rearrangement uses TRBV5-1 and TRBJ2-7; the D gene could be TRBD1 or TRBD2 (5 bases each). Germline V CDR1 and CDR2: SGHRS, YFSETQ. There are 14 residues in the CDR3.

Only a few counts were recorded for this clonotype. Mismatch with germline at one junction end may stem from a read error. The CDR3 sequence: CARSVWRAGAGSEQFF. CDR3 nucleotides: TGTGCCAGGAGTGTATGGCGGGCAGGGGCAGGTAGTGAGCAGTTCTTC. The rearrangement links TRBV30 to TRBJ2-1; maybe TRBD1 (6 bases). The germline V gene has CDR1 GTSNPN and CDR2 SVGIG (reference sequence). The CDR3 is made up of 16 amino acids.

This clonotype appeared many times. The chain joins TRBV3-1 to TRBJ2-1; no definite D call. The CDR3 loop spans 12 amino acids. The germline gives CDR1 LGHDT, CDR2 YNNKEL (reference sequence). V dropped 4 bases and J dropped 9 bases, with 10 bases sitting between them. The CDR3 DNA sequence: TGTGCCAGCAGCCGCGACTTCGGTGAGCAGTTCTTC. Protein: CASSRDFGEQFF.